The clone carrying this TCR beta chain was seen repeatedly, ten times or more. As yet, its antigen is unknown. The source of the sample is a study of T-cell reconstitution after alpha-beta-depleted transplantation in children. Study findings and constraints: T-cell numbers and diversity one year post-transplant derived largely from freshly generated T cells. In patients about two months after transplant, alpha-beta T cells reportedly arose from several hundred expanded graft clones.

CDR1 is SGHDT, CDR2 YYEEEE, per germline. V lost 3 bases and J lost 1; bases outside the gene matches: 6. This CDR3 contains 15 residues. Unique molecular identifiers were built into the TCRbeta library. TCRdb re-called the PCR reads with MiXCR, one entry per CDR3 protein. The sample has around 440,000 distinct CDR3 sequences; about 11% are singletons. The origin of this receptor is a child younger than 10 with inherited bone marrow failure, due to receive a stem cell transplant. Sequencing was performed on PBMCs, taken before TCRalphabeta/CD19-depleted stem cell transplant. V and J are TRBV5-6 and TRBJ1-1, with 7 bases identical to TRBD1. In DNA, the CDR3 is TGTGCCAGCAGCTGGGCCGGGACAGAGAACACTGAAGCTTTCTTT. Protein: CASSWAGTENTEAFF.